Below, one T cell receptor (beta chain) is given with its context. This specimen comes from a study of shared clonotypes between healthy human individuals. Trimming shortened V by 3 bases and J by 1 base, and 6 bases separated the two germline ends. The CDR3 totals 13 residues. The V gene's germline CDR1 is SGHVS and CDR2 FNYEAQ. Tens of thousands of T cell genomes (about 0.2 ug DNA) went into each sorted-subset replicate. Clones were sequenced by immunoSEQ multiplex PCR, and TCRdb holds only the in-frame ones, with some missing. The data hold over 850,000 clones, with around three quarters observed a single time.

The sample consisted of memory CD4+ T cells from PBMCs. The subset here: CD45RA-negative fraction. This chain joins TRBV7-6 and TRBJ2-5, with D hard to call. The origin of this receptor is a man between 18 and 35 years old in good health. Some clones in this sample may be carry-over from other donors' samples. The CDR3 coding sequence is TGTGCCAGCAGCTTGAACTTCCAAGAGACCCAGTACTTC. Its translation is CASSLNFQETQYF.